A selection of T cell receptor beta chains follows, all from one sample in a study of early T cells in non-severe SARS-CoV-2 infection. TCRdb itself ran the 5' RACE reads through MiXCR, one entry per CDR3 protein. The repertoire holds 30,000 or so distinct CDR3 sequences, 5.5% to 8% seen once, with around 2.9% in the top ten. The sequencing input was whole blood. These receptors were collected from an adult who was a healthcare worker with PCR-confirmed SARS-CoV-2 infection or an uninfected control (not recorded which). Each CDR3 is given with its conserved first and last residue. Fields, in order: J gene, clone size, V gene, D gene, CDR3 DNA, CDR3 protein. A D gene is named only where the DNA matches it firmly. Size is stated for part of the rows, as once, few or many counts, or as a class when the clone is expanded.

TRBJ1-1 many TRBV29-1 TRBD1 TGCAGCGTTGAGATGCTGACAGGGACTGAAGCTTTCTTT CSVEMLTGTEAFF
TRBJ2-7 many TRBV7-2 . TGTGCCAGCAGCTTAGATGAGGCGAGCTCCTACGAGCAGTACTTC CASSLDEASSYEQYF
TRBJ2-3 . TRBV29-1 . TGCAGCGGCATCGCTAGCACAGATACGCAGTATTTT CSGIASTDTQYF
TRBJ1-1 . TRBV29-1 . TGCAGCGTTGAAAAGAACAGGGCTGGCACTGAAGCTTTCTTT CSVEKNRAGTEAFF
TRBJ2-6 many TRBV5-1 TRBD1 TGCGCCAGCAGCTCGCTATTGACAGGGGAGGCTGGGGCCAACGTCCTGACTTTC CASSSLLTGEAGANVLTF
TRBJ2-7 . TRBV20-1 TRBD2 TGCAGTGCTAGAGACCCCGGACTAGCAAATCCTGCGCAGTACTTC CSARDPGLANPAQYF
TRBJ2-1 many TRBV3-1 TRBD2 TGTGCCAGCAGCCCACAGTATAGCGGGAGTGGGGGCAATGAGCAGTTCTTC CASSPQYSGSGGNEQFF
TRBJ2-2 many TRBV5-4 . TGTGCCAGCAGCAACAAACCCGGGACGATCGACTTCTACTTCACCGGGGAGCTGTTTTTT CASSNKPGTIDFYFTGELFF
TRBJ1-1 many TRBV10-1 . TGCGCCAGCAGTGGGACACTCCTCACTGAAGCTTTCTTT CASSGTLLTEAFF
TRBJ2-5 many TRBV5-1 TRBD2 TGCGCCAGCAGCTTTCTACTAGCGGGAGTAGAGACCCAGTACTTC CASSFLLAGVETQYF
TRBJ1-1 few TRBV18 . TGTGCCAGCTCACCACCAGGGGGGCACACTGAAGCTTTCTTT CASSPPGGHTEAFF
TRBJ2-1 many TRBV6-6 TRBD1 TGTGCCAGCAGTTACTCGGGCAGGGGGCTGGTTGGTGAGCAGTTCTTC CASSYSGRGLVGEQFF
TRBJ1-5 many TRBV4-1 . TGCGCCAGCAGCCAAGGCCGTCAGCCCCAGCATTTT CASSQGRQPQHF
TRBJ2-7 many TRBV30 TRBD2 TGTGCCTGGACTCCTAGCGGTAAAACCTACGAGCAGTACTTC CAWTPSGKTYEQYF
TRBJ1-1 many TRBV28 . TGTGCCAGCAGGGAGGGACCCACGAGCACTGAAGCTTTCTTT CASREGPTSTEAFF
TRBJ1-1 many TRBV12-3/TRBV12-4 . TGTGCCAGCAGGATTAAGGGTTCGGACACTGAAGCTTTCTTT CASRIKGSDTEAFF
TRBJ1-2 many TRBV19 . TGTGCCAGTAGTATTGGCAACGTGGGAGGCTACACCTTC CASSIGNVGGYTF
TRBJ2-1 . TRBV5-1 TRBD2 TGCGCCAGCAGCTCGTTAGCGGGAGGAGACAATGAGCAGTTCTTC CASSSLAGGDNEQFF
TRBJ2-7 many TRBV19 TRBD1 TGTGCCAGTAGCCCACAGGGGCATCTGATTGAGCAGTACTTC CASSPQGHLIEQYF
TRBJ2-1 many TRBV7-6 . TGTGCCAGCAGCTCCTCCGGGACTGGCTACAATGAGCAGTTCTTC CASSSSGTGYNEQFF
TRBJ2-3 many TRBV6-5 . TGTGCCAGCAGAATCGGGGGCACAGATACGCAGTATTTT CASRIGGTDTQYF
TRBJ2-5 many TRBV6-1 . TGTGCCAGCAGTGAACAAGAGACCCAGTACTTC CASSEQETQYF
TRBJ2-3 many TRBV27 TRBD2 TGTGCCAGCAGTCCTAGGCTAGCGGGAATGGATACGCAGTATTTT CASSPRLAGMDTQYF
TRBJ1-1 many TRBV28 . TGTGCCAGCAGTTTCACAGGGATGAACACTGAAGCTTTCTTT CASSFTGMNTEAFF
TRBJ2-3 many TRBV6-5 . TGTGCCAGCAGTTCCCGACTGACTAGCACAGATACGCAGTATTTT CASSSRLTSTDTQYF
TRBJ2-7 many TRBV29-1 TRBD1 TGCAGCGTTGCATCCCCAGGGGGTGGCGAGCAGTACTTC CSVASPGGGEQYF
TRBJ2-3 . TRBV6-5 . TGTGCCAGCACCACCCCGGGTCGTGCAGATACGCAGTATTTT CASTTPGRADTQYF
TRBJ1-5 . TRBV7-8 . TGTGCCAGCAGCTTAGCCGGGACTCTGGCTAATCAGCCCCAGCATTTT CASSLAGTLANQPQHF
TRBJ1-2 medium-sized TRBV5-1 . TGCGCCAGCAGCTTGAGGCTGACCGAAAATGGAGGGGGCTACACCTTC CASSLRLTENGGGYTF
TRBJ2-1 few TRBV2 . TGTGCCAGCAGTGGCAACTCCTACGACCAGGACAATGAGCAGTTCTTC CASSGNSYDQDNEQFF
TRBJ2-5 few TRBV18 TRBD2 TGTGCCAGCTCACCGACTAGCGGGAACCAAGAGACCCAGTACTTC CASSPTSGNQETQYF
TRBJ1-1 many TRBV6-5 . TGTGCCAGCACACCAGGGTGGGGGTCCCATGAAACCACTGAAGCTTTCTTT CASTPGWGSHETTEAFF
TRBJ1-1 many TRBV4-2 . TGTGCCAGCAGCCCTGATACGGACTATCCGGGCACTGAAGCTTTCTTT CASSPDTDYPGTEAFF
TRBJ1-1 many TRBV4-1 . TGCGCCAGCAGCCAAGGGGTATTGAACATAATGAACACTGAAGCTTTCTTT CASSQGVLNIMNTEAFF
TRBJ2-7 many TRBV3-1 . TGTGCCAGCAGCCTGACAGTCCTTTCCTACGAGCAGTACTTC CASSLTVLSYEQYF
TRBJ1-3 many TRBV5-4 . TGTGCCAGCAGCTTGCCGACGGGCGACCTGGGAAACACCATATATTTT CASSLPTGDLGNTIYF
TRBJ1-1 . TRBV12-3/TRBV12-4 . TGTGCCAGCAGGGGACGGACAGCAAAGGGAAAAATCGAAGCTTTCTTT CASRGRTAKGKIEAFF